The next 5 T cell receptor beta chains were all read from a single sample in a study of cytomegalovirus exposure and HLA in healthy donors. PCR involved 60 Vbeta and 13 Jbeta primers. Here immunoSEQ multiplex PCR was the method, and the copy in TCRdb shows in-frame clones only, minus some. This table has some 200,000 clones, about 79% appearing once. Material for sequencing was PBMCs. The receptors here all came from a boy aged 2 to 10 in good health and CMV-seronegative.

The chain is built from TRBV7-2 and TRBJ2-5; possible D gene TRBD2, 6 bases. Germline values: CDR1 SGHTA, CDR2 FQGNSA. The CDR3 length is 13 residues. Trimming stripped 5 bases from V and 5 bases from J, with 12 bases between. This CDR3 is CASSRDSAETQYF. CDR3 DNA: TGTGCCAGCAGCCGGGACTCCGCGGAGACCCAGTACTTC.

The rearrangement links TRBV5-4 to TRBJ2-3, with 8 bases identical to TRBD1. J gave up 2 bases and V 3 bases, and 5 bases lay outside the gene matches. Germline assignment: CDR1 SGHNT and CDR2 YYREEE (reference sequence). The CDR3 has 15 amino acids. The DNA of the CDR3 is TGTGCCAGCAGCTCGATGACAGGGGTCACAGATACGCAGTATTTT. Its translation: CASSSMTGVTDTQYF.

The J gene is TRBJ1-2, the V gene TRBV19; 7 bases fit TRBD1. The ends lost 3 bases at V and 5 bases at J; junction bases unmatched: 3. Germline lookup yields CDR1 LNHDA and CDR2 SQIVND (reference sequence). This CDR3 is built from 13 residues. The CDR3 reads CASSMEQGYGYTF. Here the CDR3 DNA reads TGTGCCAGTAGTATGGAACAGGGGTATGGCTACACCTTC. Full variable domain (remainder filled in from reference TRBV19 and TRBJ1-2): DGGITQSPKYLFRKEGQNVTLSCEQNLNHDAMYWYRQDPGQGLRLIYYSQIVNDFQKGDIAEGYSVSREKKESFPLTVTSAQKNPTAFYLCASSMEQGYGYTFGSGTRLTVV.

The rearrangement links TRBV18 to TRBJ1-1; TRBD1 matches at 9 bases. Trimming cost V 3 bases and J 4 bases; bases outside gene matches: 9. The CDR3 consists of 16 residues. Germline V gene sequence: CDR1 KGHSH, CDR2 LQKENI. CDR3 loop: CASSPQEDRGTTEAFF. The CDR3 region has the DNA TGTGCCAGCTCACCTCAGGAGGACAGGGGCACCACTGAAGCTTTCTTT.

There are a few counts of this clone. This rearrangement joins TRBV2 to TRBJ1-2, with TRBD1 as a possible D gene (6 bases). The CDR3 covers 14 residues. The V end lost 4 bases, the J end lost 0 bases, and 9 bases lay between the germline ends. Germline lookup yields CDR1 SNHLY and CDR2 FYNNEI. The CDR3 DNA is TGTGCCAGCAGTGGGGGGCCCACTAACTATGGCTACACCTTC. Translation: CASSGGPTNYGYTF.